These 28 T cell receptor beta chains were sequenced from one sample in a study of CD8 T cells in Susac syndrome. Reverse transcription of 0.5 to 1 ug RNA was performed with random hexamers. In TCRdb, the immunoSEQ multiplex PCR reads were re-called with MiXCR into one record per CDR3 protein. The data hold hundreds of thousands of distinct CDR3 sequences, with around 85% observed a single time. The sample comprised CD8+ T cells from PBMCs. The receptors come from a human donor with multiple sclerosis.

In the case of this clonotype: Relative to the germline gene, one junction end is altered; a read error may explain this. CDR3 region: CASVPTGADHGYTF. The CDR3 DNA reads as TGTGCCAGCGTACCTACGGGGGCGGACCATGGTTACACCTTC. V gene TRBV12-3 or TRBV12-4 combines with J gene TRBJ1-2; D perhaps matches TRBD1 (6 bases). The CDR3 extends over 14 amino acids.

The chain is built from TRBV30 and TRBJ2-7; 10 bases are a match to TRBD1. J was trimmed by 5 bases and V by 2 bases; bases with no gene match: 6. The CDR3 sequence is 14 residues long. Germline-derived CDR1 and CDR2 are GTSNPN and SVGIG (reference sequence). The CDR3 DNA sequence: TGTGCCTGGAGTAGTGGACAGGGGGTCCACGAGCAGTACTTC. Protein: CAWSSGQGVHEQYF.

Details on this clonotype: At one boundary the junction diverges from the germline segment, which might be a read error. V usage is TRBV5-6 and J usage is TRBJ2-2; a possible D gene is TRBD1 (6 bases). Germline assignment: CDR1 SGHDT and CDR2 YYEEEE. This CDR3 is 14 amino acids long. The CDR3 DNA follows: TGTGCCGGCAGTTATTCACAGGGTACCGGGGAGCTGTTTTTT. Translated, it gives CAGSYSQGTGELFF.

The chain has TRBV7-9 and TRBJ2-3; 8 bases map to TRBD2. With V trimmed by 5 bases and J by 2 bases, 12 bases remained unmatched. This CDR3 has 17 residues. Per germline, CDR1 SEHNR and CDR2 FQNEAQ (reference sequence). The CDR3, as DNA: TGTGCCAGCAGCGGAGCGGGGGTGACACCCCTCACAGATACGCAGTATTTT. Protein: CASSGAGVTPLTDTQYF.

V is TRBV27 and J is TRBJ2-7; 7 bases line up with TRBD1. The CDR3 contains 14 residues. Germline V CDR1 and CDR2: MNHEY, SMNVEV (reference sequence). The ends lost 1 base at V and 2 bases at J; junction bases unmatched: 2. CDR3 sequence (DNA): TGTGCCAGCAGTTTATATGACAGGGCCTACGAGCAGTACTTC. Protein sequence: CASSLYDRAYEQYF.

This chain joins TRBV2 and TRBJ1-2, with D perhaps TRBD1 (5 bases). Germline values: CDR1 SNHLY, CDR2 FYNNEI. V lost 9 bases, J lost 10 bases, and 12 bases lay in between. The CDR3 is 10 amino acids. Written as DNA, the CDR3 is TGTGCCAGTCCTGGGGGGGACTACACCTTC. Its protein product is CASPGGDYTF.

This clonotype occurred a few times. This chain links TRBV7-9 with TRBJ1-1; D is unresolved. Germline CDR1 and CDR2: SEHNR and FQNEAQ (reference sequence). The germline V and J ends were trimmed by 1 base and 7 bases, with 13 bases remaining between them. The CDR3 covers 14 residues. Written as DNA, the CDR3 is TGTGCCAGCAGCTTAGGGGGAGGGCGGCTTGAAGCTTTCTTT. This encodes CASSLGGGRLEAFF.

This chain links TRBV6-1 with TRBJ2-7; 9 bases line up with TRBD1. Trimming at V came to 7 bases and at J to 3 bases, leaving 10 bases not matched to a gene. Germline V lookup: CDR1 MNHNS, CDR2 SASEGT. The CDR3 totals 15 residues. CDR3 DNA sequence: TGTGCCAGCACAGCCTGGACAGGGGAATACTACGAGCAGTACTTC. Translating gives CASTAWTGEYYEQYF.

The chain employs TRBV7-2 and TRBJ2-3; TRBD2 aligns across 7 bases. This CDR3 has 15 amino acids. Trimming removed 5 bases from V and 6 bases from J; junction bases left unmatched: 11. Germline V gene data show CDR1 as SGHTA and CDR2 as FQGNSA. CDR3 coding DNA: TGTGCCAGCAGCCCTAGTTTGGGAGGGAGCGATACGCAGTATTTT. It yields the protein CASSPSLGGSDTQYF.

This clonotype was found once. The rearrangement links TRBV19 to TRBJ1-6, with a tentative D call TRBD1 (6 bases). CDR1 LNHDA and CDR2 SQIVND come from the germline V gene (reference sequence). The CDR3 spans 16 residues. The germline V and J ends were trimmed by 4 bases and 6 bases, with 16 bases remaining between them. The CDR3 sequence: CASSTVSGTSNSPLHF. For the CDR3, the DNA is TGTGCCAGTAGTACGGTATCCGGGACAAGTAATTCACCCCTCCACTTT.

This chain joins TRBV11-2 and TRBJ2-1; the match to TRBD1 covers 10 bases. J lost 4 bases, V lost 5 bases, and 8 bases had no gene match. The germline V gene encodes CDR1 SGHAT and CDR2 FQNNGV. This CDR3 spans 16 amino acids. The CDR3, as DNA: TGTGCCAGCAGCAACTTCGGGACAGGGGCTTACAATGAGCAGTTCTTC. Amino acid sequence: CASSNFGTGAYNEQFF.

This clonotype showed up just once. V is TRBV6-6 and J is TRBJ2-7; D perhaps matches TRBD1 (8 bases). Germline V CDR1 and CDR2: MNHNY, SVGAGI (reference sequence). The CDR3 totals 12 residues. Trimming took off 10 bases at V and 5 bases at J, with 15 bases between the two ends. CDR3 protein: CAIQQGGDEQYF. CDR3 in DNA: TGTGCCATCCAACAGGGGGGGGACGAGCAGTACTTC.

The chain joins TRBV10-1 to TRBJ2-2; 8 nucleotides agree with TRBD1. Germline values: CDR1 WNHNN, CDR2 SYGVQD (reference sequence). CDR3 length: 16 amino acids. Trimming cost V 0 bases and J 4 bases; bases outside gene matches: 4. Here the CDR3 reads CASSESRTGRTGELFF. The CDR3 region has the DNA TGCGCCAGCAGTGAGTCCCGGACAGGGCGCACCGGGGAGCTGTTTTTT.

This rearrangement joins TRBV20-1 to TRBJ2-7; the match to TRBD2 covers 9 bases. Germline CDR1 reads DFQATT; CDR2 reads SNEGSKA (reference sequence). Trimming removed 0 bases from V and 3 bases from J; junction bases left unmatched: 9. This CDR3 spans 16 amino acids. This chain's CDR3 is CSARDIGASGDYEQYF. The CDR3 DNA reads as TGCAGTGCTAGAGATATTGGAGCTAGCGGGGACTACGAGCAGTACTTC.

The chain's CDR3 is CASSIENIQYF. The CDR3 DNA is TGTGCCAGCAGTATAGAAAACATTCAGTACTTC. The chain couples TRBV2 to TRBJ2-4; D is ambiguous. CDR3 length equals 11 residues. Germline assignment: CDR1 SNHLY and CDR2 FYNNEI. Trimming removed 5 bases from V and 5 bases from J, with 4 bases in between.

A few counts support this clonotype. V is TRBV6-2 or TRBV6-3 and J is TRBJ2-7; D gene ambiguous. The germline V gene encodes CDR1 MNHEY and CDR2 SVGEGT. V lost 2 bases and J lost 4, with 12 bases in between. This CDR3 has 14 amino acids. The CDR3 is CASSYERLGYEQYF. The CDR3 coding sequence is TGTGCCAGCAGTTACGAACGGCTCGGGTACGAGCAGTACTTC.

This clonotype occurred a few times. CDR3 residues: CASAGGYNEQFF. The CDR3 DNA reads TGTGCCAGCGCAGGGGGTTACAATGAGCAGTTCTTC. The rearrangement joins TRBV11-1 to TRBJ2-1; 7 nucleotides align to TRBD1. Germline CDR1 and CDR2: SGHAT and FQDESV (reference sequence). CDR3 length: 12 amino acids. J was trimmed by 4 bases and V by 8 bases; bases with no gene match: 2.

The CDR3 loop reads CASSDALPSQETQYF. The CDR3 coding sequence is TGTGCCAGCAGTGATGCCCTCCCGTCCCAAGAGACCCAGTACTTC. The gene calls are TRBV27 and TRBJ2-5; D is unresolved. The CDR3 contains 15 residues. V was clipped by 5 bases and J by 1 base, with 14 bases between them. Germline CDR1 and CDR2: MNHEY and SMNVEV (reference sequence).

The J gene is TRBJ1-5, the V gene TRBV12-5; TRBD1 might be the D (5 bases). Germline CDR1 LGHNT, CDR2 FRNRAP. The ends were cut back, 6 bases at V and 9 bases at J, with 15 bases in the middle. The CDR3 covers 13 residues. CDR3 sequence: CASGLDSALPQHF. CDR3 nucleotide sequence: TGTGCTAGTGGCCTTGACAGCGCCTTGCCCCAGCATTTT.

In its sample, this clonotype was seen once. The CDR3 nucleotides are TGCGCCAGCAGCCAAGATGACGGTCCCGGTAATGAGCAGTTCTTC. Amino acids: CASSQDDGPGNEQFF. The chain carries TRBV4-1 and TRBJ2-1; D uncertain. This CDR3 is 15 amino acids long. V was pared by 0 bases and J by 7 bases, with 13 bases between. Germline CDR1 MGHRA, CDR2 YSYEKL.

This clonotype has only a few counts. This chain links TRBV27 with TRBJ1-2; D not certain. V was pared by 4 bases and J by 2 bases, with 8 bases between. The germline V gene encodes CDR1 MNHEY and CDR2 SMNVEV (reference sequence). The CDR3 spans 13 residues. CDR3 DNA sequence: TGTGCCAGCAGTTGGACGGGGAACTATGGCTACACCTTC. Translation: CASSWTGNYGYTF.

This clonotype was recorded once. DNA of the CDR3: TGTGCCATCAGTGATTCGGAGGCGGTGAACACTGAAGCTTTCTTT. Its protein product is CAISDSEAVNTEAFF. The chain recombines TRBV10-3 with TRBJ1-1; D is unclear. Germline CDR1 is ENHRY and CDR2 is SYGVKD. V dropped 3 bases and J dropped 0 bases, with 11 bases sitting between them. The CDR3 sequence is 15 residues long.

This clonotype was recorded a few times. This rearrangement joins TRBV7-6 to TRBJ2-1; tentative D call: TRBD2 (6 bases). This CDR3 contains 12 residues. Germline V CDR1 and CDR2: SGHVS, FNYEAQ. V was trimmed by 3 bases and J by 9 bases, leaving 9 bases between them. The CDR3 bases are TGTGCCAGCAGCTTTAGTAGCGGTGAGCAGTTCTTC. Translation gives CASSFSSGEQFF.

The chain joins TRBV6-1 to TRBJ1-1, with unresolved D. Trimming left V 2 bases short and J 1 base short, with 8 bases between. The CDR3 runs to 14 residues. The germline V gene encodes CDR1 MNHNS and CDR2 SASEGT. The CDR3 DNA sequence: TGTGCCAGCAGTGAACAGGCCGAGAACACTGAAGCTTTCTTT. Translating it yields CASSEQAENTEAFF.

This clonotype appeared a few times. The chain joins TRBV6-1 to TRBJ2-7; D is perhaps TRBD1 (5 bases). This CDR3 spans 14 amino acids. The V gene lost 4 bases and the J gene lost 1 base, with 11 bases spanning the gap. CDR1 MNHNS and CDR2 SASEGT come from the germline V gene. CDR3 sequence (DNA): TGTGCCAGCAGTGCCCTGACAGAGTCCTACGAGCAGTACTTC. It codes for CASSALTESYEQYF.

V and J are TRBV12-3 or TRBV12-4 and TRBJ2-7; D remains unclear. Trimming cost V 7 bases and J 4 bases, with 14 bases left between them. The CDR3 is made up of 13 amino acids. The CDR3 region is CASTLRSRYEQYF. The DNA of the CDR3 is TGTGCCAGCACCCTGAGATCGAGGTACGAGCAGTACTTC.

The V call is TRBV2, the J call TRBJ2-2; 9 bases are shared with TRBD1. The CDR3 is 13 residues long. CDR1 and CDR2 from the germline V gene are SNHLY and FYNNEI. The V and J ends lost 5 bases and 6 bases, in that order; junction bases with no gene match: 1. The CDR3 DNA reads as TGTGCCAGCAGTTGGACAGGGGCCGGGGAGCTGTTTTTT. Its translation is CASSWTGAGELFF.

The genes are TRBV4-1 and TRBJ2-1, with 7 positions matching TRBD2. J lost 4 bases, V lost 4 bases, and 7 bases had no gene match. The CDR3 spans 15 residues. Germline V gene lookup returns CDR1 MGHRA and CDR2 YSYEKL. CDR3 nucleotides: TGCGCCAGCAGCCCGGGAGGAAGAGTGTACAATGAGCAGTTCTTC. Encoded protein: CASSPGGRVYNEQFF.